This T cell receptor beta chain was identified in a study of cytomegalovirus exposure and HLA in healthy donors. Amplification used 60 Vbeta primers and 13 Jbeta primers. The protocol was immunoSEQ multiplex PCR, while the TCRdb copy is restricted to in-frame clones and leaves out a portion. This sample has about 160,000 clones; around 64% occur once, and the top ten carry over 2.5%. This sequence was found in a woman in her thirties in good health and CMV-seronegative. The sample comprised PBMCs.

CDR3 bases: TGTGCCACCACTAAGTCGGGGAGCGACGAGCAGTACTTC. Amino acid sequence: CATTKSGSDEQYF. V gene TRBV6-6 combines with J gene TRBJ2-7; weak D call: TRBD2 (5 bases). Germline CDR1 reads MNHNY; CDR2 reads SVGAGI (reference sequence). The CDR3 spans 13 residues. With 10 bases removed from V and 5 bases from J, the gap between germline ends came to 18 bases.